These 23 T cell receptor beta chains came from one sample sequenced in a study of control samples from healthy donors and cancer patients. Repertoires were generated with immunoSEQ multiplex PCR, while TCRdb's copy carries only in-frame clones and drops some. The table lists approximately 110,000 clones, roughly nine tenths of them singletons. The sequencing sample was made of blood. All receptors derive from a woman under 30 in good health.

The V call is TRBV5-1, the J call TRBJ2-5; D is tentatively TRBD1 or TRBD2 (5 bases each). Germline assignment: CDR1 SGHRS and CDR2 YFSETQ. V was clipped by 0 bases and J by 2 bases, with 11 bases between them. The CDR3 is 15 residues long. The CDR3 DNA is TGCGCCAGCAGCTTGGGGCCGAGGGGACAAGAGACCCAGTACTTC. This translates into CASSLGPRGQETQYF.

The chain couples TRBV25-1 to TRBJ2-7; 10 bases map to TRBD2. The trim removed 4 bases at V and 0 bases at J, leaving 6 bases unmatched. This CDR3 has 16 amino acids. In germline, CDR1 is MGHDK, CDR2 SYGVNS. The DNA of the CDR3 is TGTGCCAGCAGTGGAAAGACTAGCGGGTACTCCTACGAGCAGTACTTC. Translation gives CASSGKTSGYSYEQYF.

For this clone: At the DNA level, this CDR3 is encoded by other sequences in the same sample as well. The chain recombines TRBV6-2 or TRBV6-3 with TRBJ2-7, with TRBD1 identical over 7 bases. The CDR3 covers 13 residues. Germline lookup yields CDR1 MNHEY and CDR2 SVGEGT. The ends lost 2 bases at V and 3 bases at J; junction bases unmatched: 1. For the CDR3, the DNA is TGTGCCAGCAGTTACGCAGGGGGCTACGAGCAGTACTTC. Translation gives CASSYAGGYEQYF.

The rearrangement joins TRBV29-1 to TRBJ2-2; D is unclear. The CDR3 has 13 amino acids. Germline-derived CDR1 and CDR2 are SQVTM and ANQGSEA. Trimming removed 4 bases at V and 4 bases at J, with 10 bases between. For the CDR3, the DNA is TGCAGCGTTGGCAGGTTGTCCACCGGGGAGCTGTTTTTT. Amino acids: CSVGRLSTGELFF.

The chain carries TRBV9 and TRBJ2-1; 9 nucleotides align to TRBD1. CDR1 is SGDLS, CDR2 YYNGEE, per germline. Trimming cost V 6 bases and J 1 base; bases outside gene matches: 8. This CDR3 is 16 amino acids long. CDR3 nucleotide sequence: TGTGCCAGCAATCCGGGACAGGGAGTTTCCTACAATGAGCAGTTCTTC. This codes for CASNPGQGVSYNEQFF. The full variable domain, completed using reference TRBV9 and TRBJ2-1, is DSGVTQTPKHLITATGQRVTLRCSPRSGDLSVYWYQQSLDQGLQFLIQYYNGEERAKGNILERFSAQQFPDLHSELNLSSLELGDSALYFCASNPGQGVSYNEQFFGPGTRLTVL.

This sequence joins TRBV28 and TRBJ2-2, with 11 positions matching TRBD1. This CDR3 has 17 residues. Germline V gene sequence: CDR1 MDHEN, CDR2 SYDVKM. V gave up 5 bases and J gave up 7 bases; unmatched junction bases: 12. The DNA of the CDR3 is TGTGCCAGCAGTCCCGGACAGGGGGCGAGTTTGAGCGGGGAGCTGTTTTTT. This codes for CASSPGQGASLSGELFF.

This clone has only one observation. The chain's CDR3 is CASSLGRNTEAFF. CDR3 nucleotide sequence: TGCGCCAGCAGCTTGGGACGGAACACTGAAGCTTTCTTT. The gene calls are TRBV5-1 and TRBJ1-1; unclear D gene. Trimming shortened V by 0 bases and J by 1 base, and 4 bases separated the two germline ends. This CDR3 comprises 13 residues. Germline lookup yields CDR1 SGHRS and CDR2 YFSETQ.

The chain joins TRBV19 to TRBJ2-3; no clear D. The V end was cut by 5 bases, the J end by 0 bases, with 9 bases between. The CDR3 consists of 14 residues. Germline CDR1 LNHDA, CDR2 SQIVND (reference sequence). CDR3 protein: CASSDGPSTDTQYF. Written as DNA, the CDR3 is TGTGCCAGTAGTGACGGCCCTAGCACAGATACGCAGTATTTT. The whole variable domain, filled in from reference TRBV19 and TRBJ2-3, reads DGGITQSPKYLFRKEGQNVTLSCEQNLNHDAMYWYRQDPGQGLRLIYYSQIVNDFQKGDIAEGYSVSREKKESFPLTVTSAQKNPTAFYLCASSDGPSTDTQYFGPGTRLTVL.

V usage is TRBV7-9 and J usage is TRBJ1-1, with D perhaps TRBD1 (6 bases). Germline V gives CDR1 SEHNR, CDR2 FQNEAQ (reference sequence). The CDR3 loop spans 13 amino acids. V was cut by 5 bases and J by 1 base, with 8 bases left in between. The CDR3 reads CASSVQGNTEAFF. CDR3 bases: TGTGCCAGCAGCGTACAGGGGAACACTGAAGCTTTCTTT.

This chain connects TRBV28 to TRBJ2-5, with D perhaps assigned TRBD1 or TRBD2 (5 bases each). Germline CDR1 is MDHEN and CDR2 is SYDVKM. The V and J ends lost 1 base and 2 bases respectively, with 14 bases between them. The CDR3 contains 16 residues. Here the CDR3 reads CASSLSPEGPQETQYF. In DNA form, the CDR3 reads TGTGCCAGCAGTTTATCGCCCGAGGGGCCGCAAGAGACCCAGTACTTC.

CDR3 bases: TGCAGTGCTAGAAGCGACTGGCAAGCTTTCTTT. Translating gives CSARSDWQAFF. The chain recombines TRBV20-1 with TRBJ1-1; no clear D. Germline-derived CDR1 and CDR2 are DFQATT and SNEGSKA (reference sequence). V was trimmed by 2 bases and J by 9 bases, leaving 10 bases between them. The CDR3 consists of 11 residues.

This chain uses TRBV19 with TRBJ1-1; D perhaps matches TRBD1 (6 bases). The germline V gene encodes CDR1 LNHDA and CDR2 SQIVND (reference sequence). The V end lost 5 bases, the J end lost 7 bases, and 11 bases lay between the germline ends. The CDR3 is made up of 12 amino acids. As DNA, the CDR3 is TGTGCCAGTAGTTACAGGGCCGTTGAAGCTTTCTTT. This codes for CASSYRAVEAFF.

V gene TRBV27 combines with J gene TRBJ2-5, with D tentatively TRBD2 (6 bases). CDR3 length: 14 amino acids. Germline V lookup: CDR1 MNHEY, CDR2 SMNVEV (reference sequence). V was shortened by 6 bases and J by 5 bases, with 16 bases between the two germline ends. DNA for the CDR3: TGTGCCAGCAGACTTCGAGCGGGTTGGGAGACCCAGTACTTC. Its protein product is CASRLRAGWETQYF.

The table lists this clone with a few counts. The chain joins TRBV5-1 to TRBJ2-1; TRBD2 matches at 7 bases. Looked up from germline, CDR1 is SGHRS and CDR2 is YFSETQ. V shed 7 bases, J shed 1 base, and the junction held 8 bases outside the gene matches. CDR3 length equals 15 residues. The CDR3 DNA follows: TGCGCCAGCGACTTGGGAGCGGGATCCTACAATGAGCAGTTCTTC. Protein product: CASDLGAGSYNEQFF.

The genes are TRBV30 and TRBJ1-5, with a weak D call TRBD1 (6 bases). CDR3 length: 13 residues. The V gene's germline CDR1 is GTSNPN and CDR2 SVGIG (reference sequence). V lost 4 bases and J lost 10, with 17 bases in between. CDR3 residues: CAWTEGGSGPQHF. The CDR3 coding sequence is TGTGCCTGGACCGAGGGGGGTTCGGGACCCCAGCATTTT. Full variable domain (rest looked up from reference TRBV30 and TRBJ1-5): SQTIHQWPATLVQPVGSPLSLECTVEGTSNPNLYWYRQAAGRGLQLLFYSVGIGQISSEVPQNLSASRPQDRQFILSSKKLLLSDSGFYLCAWTEGGSGPQHFGDGTRLSIL.

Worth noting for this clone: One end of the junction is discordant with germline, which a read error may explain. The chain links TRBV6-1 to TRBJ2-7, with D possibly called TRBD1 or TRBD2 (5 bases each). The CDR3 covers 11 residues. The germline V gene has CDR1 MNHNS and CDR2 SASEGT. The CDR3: CASSEGGTIDF. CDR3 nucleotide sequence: TGTGCCAGCAGTGAAGGTGGGACGATTGATTTC.

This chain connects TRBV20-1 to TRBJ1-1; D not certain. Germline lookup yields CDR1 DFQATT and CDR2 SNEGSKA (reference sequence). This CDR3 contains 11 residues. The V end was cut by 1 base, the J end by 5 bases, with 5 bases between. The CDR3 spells CSARGETEAFF. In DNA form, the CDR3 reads TGCAGTGCTAGAGGAGAGACTGAAGCTTTCTTT.

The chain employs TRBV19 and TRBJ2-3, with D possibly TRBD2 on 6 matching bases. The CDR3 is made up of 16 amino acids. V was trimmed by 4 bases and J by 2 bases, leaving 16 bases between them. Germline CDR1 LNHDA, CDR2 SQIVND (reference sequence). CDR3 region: CASSTTLARFTDTQYF. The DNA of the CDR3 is TGTGCCAGTAGTACAACACTAGCTCGATTCACAGATACGCAGTATTTT.

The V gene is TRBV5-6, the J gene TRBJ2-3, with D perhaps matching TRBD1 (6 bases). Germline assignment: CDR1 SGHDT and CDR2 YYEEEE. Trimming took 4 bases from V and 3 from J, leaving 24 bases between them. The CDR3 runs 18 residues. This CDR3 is CASSIPATGTDTTDTQYF. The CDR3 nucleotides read TGTGCCAGCAGCATCCCGGCCACAGGGACCGACACGACAGATACGCAGTATTTT. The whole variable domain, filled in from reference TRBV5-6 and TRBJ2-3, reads DAGVTQSPTHLIKTRGQQVTLRCSPKSGHDTVSWYQQALGQGPQFIFQYYEEEERQRGNFPDRFSGHQFPNYSSELNVNALLLGDSALYLCASSIPATGTDTTDTQYFGPGTRLTVL.

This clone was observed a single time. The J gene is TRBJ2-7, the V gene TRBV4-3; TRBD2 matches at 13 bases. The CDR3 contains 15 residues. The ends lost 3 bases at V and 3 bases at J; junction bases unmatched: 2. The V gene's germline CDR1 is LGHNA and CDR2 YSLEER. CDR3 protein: CASSQGTSGNYEQYF. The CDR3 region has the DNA TGCGCCAGCAGCCAGGGGACTAGCGGGAACTACGAGCAGTACTTC.

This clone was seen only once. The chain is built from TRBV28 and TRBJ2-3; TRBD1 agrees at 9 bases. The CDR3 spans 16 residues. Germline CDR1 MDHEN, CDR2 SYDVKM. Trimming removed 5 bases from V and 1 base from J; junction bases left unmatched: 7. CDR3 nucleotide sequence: TGTGCCAGCAGTCCCTTGGACAGGGGTGGCACAGATACGCAGTATTTT. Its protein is CASSPLDRGGTDTQYF.

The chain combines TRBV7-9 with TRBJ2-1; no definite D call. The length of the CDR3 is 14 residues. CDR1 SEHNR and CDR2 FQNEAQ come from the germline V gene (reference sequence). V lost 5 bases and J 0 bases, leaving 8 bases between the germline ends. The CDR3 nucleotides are TGTGCCAGCAGCCCCTCGAGCTCCTACAATGAGCAGTTCTTC. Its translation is CASSPSSSYNEQFF.

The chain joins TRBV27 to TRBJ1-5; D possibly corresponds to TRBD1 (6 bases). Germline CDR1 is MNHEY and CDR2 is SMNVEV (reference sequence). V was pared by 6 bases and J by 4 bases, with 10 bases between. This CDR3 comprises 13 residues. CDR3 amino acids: CASRPDRNQPQHF. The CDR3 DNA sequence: TGTGCCAGCAGACCAGACAGGAATCAGCCCCAGCATTTT.